This T cell receptor (beta chain) emerged from a study of cytomegalovirus exposure and HLA in healthy donors. Researchers ran the PCR with 60 Vbeta and 13 Jbeta primers. TCRdb keeps only in-frame clones here, not all; method: immunoSEQ multiplex PCR. The sample holds some 180,000 clones, around 82% seen once. The sample was PBMCs. The receptor's source is a woman between 25 and 40 years old in good health and CMV-seropositive.

The CDR3 DNA reads as TGTGCCAGCAGCCGCGAACAGGGGGGCGAGCAGTACTTC. This gives the protein CASSREQGGEQYF. The rearrangement joins TRBV14 to TRBJ2-7, with TRBD1 identical over 8 bases. Germline CDR1 and CDR2: SGHDN and FVKESK. The J segment lost 6 bases and the V segment lost 4 bases, leaving 5 bases of the junction unmatched. The CDR3 runs 13 residues.